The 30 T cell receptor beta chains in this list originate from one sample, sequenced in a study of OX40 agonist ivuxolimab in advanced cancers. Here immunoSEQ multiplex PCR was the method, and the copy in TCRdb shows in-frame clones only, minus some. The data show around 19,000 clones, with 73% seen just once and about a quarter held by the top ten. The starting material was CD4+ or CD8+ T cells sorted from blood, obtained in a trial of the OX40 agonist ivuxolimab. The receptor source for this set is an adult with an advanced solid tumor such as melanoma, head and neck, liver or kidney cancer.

CDR3 sequence: CASSEGQGAYEQYF. The CDR3 nucleotides read TGTGCCAGCAGTGAGGGACAGGGGGCATACGAGCAGTACTTC. The genes are TRBV6-5 and TRBJ2-7, with 12 bases aligning to TRBD1. In germline, CDR1 is MNHEY, CDR2 SVGAGI. V gave up 5 bases and J gave up 4 bases; unmatched junction bases: 3. The CDR3 totals 14 residues.

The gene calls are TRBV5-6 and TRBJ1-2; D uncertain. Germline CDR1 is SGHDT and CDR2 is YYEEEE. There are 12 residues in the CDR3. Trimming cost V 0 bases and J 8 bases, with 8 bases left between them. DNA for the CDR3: TGTGCCAGCAGCTTGGATGCGACGGGCTACACCTTC. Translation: CASSLDATGYTF.

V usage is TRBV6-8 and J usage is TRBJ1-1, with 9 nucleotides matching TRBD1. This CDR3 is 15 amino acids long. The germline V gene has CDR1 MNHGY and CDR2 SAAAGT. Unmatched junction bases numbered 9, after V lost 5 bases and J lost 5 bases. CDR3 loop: CASSPPGTGTTEAFF. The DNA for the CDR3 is TGTGCCAGCAGTCCACCCGGGACAGGGACGACTGAAGCTTTCTTT.

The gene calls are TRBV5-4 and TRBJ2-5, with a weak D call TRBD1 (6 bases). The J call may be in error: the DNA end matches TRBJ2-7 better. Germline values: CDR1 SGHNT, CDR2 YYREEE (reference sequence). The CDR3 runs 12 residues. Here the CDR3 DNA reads TGTGCCAGCAGCTATTTAGGGGGCGAGCAGTACTTC. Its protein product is CASSYLGGEQYF.

Written as DNA, the CDR3 is TGTGCCAGCAGCGGACGGGACAGCTCCTCCTACGAGCAGTACTTC. Translated, it gives CASSGRDSSSYEQYF. The rearrangement uses TRBV13 and TRBJ2-7, with TRBD1 matching 7 bases. Germline V gene data show CDR1 as PRHDT and CDR2 as FYEKMQ (reference sequence). V dropped 5 bases and J dropped 0; count of bases not matched to a gene: 7. CDR3 length equals 15 residues.

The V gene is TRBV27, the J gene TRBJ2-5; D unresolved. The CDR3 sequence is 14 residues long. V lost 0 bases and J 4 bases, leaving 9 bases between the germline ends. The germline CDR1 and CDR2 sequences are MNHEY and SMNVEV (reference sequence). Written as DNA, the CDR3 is TGTGCCAGCAGTTTATCGTCGCGCGGAGAGACCCAGTACTTC. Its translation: CASSLSSRGETQYF.

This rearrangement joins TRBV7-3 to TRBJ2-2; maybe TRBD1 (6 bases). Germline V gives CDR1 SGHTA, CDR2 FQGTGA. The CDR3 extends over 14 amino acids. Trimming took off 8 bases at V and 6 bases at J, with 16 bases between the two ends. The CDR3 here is CASQSQGIAGELFF. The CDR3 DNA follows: TGTGCCAGCCAATCGCAGGGGATTGCCGGGGAGCTGTTTTTT.

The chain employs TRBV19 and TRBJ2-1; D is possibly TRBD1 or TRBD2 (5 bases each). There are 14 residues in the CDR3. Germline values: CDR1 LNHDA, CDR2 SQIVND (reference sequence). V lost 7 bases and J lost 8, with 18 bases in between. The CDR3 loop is CASNMMRGADEQFF. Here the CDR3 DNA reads TGTGCCAGTAATATGATGAGGGGCGCGGATGAGCAGTTCTTC.

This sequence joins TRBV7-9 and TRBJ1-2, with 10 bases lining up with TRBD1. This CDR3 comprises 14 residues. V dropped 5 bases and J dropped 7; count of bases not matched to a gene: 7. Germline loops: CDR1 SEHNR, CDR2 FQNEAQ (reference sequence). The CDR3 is CASSETGGLGGYTF. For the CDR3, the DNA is TGTGCCAGCAGCGAGACAGGGGGCTTGGGTGGCTACACCTTC.

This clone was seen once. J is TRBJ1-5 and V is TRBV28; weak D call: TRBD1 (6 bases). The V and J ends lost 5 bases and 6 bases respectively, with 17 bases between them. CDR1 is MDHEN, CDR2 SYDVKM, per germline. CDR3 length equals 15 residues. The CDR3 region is CASSKQGLLTQPQHF. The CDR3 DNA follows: TGTGCCAGCAGTAAACAGGGCCTGCTTACTCAGCCCCAGCATTTT.

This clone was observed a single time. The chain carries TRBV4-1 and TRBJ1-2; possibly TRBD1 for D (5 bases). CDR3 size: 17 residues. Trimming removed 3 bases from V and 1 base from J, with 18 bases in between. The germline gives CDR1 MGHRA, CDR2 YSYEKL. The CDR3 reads CASSQDSWDGHNYGYTF. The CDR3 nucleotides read TGCGCCAGCAGCCAGGATTCATGGGACGGTCATAACTATGGCTACACCTTC.

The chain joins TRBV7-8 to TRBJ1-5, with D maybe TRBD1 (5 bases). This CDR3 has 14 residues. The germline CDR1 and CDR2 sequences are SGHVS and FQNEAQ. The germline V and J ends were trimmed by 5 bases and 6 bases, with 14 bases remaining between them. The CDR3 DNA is TGTGCCAGCAGCCCGCAGAGGGGCCGTCAGCCCCAGCATTTT. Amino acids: CASSPQRGRQPQHF.

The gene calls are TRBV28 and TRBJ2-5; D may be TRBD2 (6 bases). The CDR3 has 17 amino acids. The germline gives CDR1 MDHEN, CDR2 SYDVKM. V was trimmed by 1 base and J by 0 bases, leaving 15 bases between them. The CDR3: CASSLFSGTQYQETQYF. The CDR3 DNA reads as TGTGCCAGCAGTTTATTTTCCGGGACTCAGTACCAAGAGACCCAGTACTTC.

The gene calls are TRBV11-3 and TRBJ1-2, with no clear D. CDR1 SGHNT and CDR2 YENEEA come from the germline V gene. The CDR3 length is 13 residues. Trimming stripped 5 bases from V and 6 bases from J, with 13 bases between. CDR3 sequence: CASSAGPSDGYTF. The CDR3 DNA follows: TGTGCCAGCAGCGCCGGGCCCAGCGATGGCTACACCTTC.

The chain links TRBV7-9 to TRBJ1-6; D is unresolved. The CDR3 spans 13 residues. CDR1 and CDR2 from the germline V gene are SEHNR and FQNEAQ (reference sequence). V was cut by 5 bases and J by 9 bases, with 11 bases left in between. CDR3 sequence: CASSGTVGSPLHF. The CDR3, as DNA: TGTGCCAGCAGCGGTACGGTCGGTTCACCCCTCCACTTT.

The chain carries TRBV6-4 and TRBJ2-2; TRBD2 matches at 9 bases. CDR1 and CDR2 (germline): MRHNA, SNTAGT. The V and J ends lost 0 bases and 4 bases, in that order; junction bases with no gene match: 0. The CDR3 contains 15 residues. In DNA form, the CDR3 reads TGTGCCAGCAGTGACTCTAGCGGGAGCACCGGGGAGCTGTTTTTT. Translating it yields CASSDSSGSTGELFF.

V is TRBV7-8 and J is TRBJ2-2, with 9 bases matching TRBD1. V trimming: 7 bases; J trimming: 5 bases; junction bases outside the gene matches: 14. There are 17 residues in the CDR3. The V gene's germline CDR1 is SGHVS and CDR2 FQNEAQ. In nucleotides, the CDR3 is TGTGCCAGCACCCAAGACACAGGGGGCTGGAGAACCGGGGAGCTGTTTTTT. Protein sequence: CASTQDTGGWRTGELFF.

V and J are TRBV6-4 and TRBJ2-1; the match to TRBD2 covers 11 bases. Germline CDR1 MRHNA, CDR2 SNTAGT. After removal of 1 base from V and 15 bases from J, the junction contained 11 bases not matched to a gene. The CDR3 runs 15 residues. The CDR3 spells CASSDFGTSGQGLFF. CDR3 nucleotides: TGTGCCAGCAGTGACTTTGGGACTAGCGGCCAAGGTTTGTTCTTC.

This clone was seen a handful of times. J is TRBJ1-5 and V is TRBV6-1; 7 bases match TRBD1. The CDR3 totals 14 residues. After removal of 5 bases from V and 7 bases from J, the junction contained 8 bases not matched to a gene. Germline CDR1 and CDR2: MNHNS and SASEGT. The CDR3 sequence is CASSIQGSRQPQHF. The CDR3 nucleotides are TGTGCCAGCAGTATACAGGGGTCGAGACAGCCCCAGCATTTT.

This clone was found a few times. The CDR3 region is CASSGQGATGANVLTF. The CDR3 DNA reads as TGTGCCAGCAGTGGACAGGGGGCAACTGGGGCCAACGTCCTGACTTTC. The chain is built from TRBV27 and TRBJ2-6; 11 bases fit TRBD1. V dropped 5 bases and J dropped 2; count of bases not matched to a gene: 2. The germline V gene has CDR1 MNHEY and CDR2 SMNVEV (reference sequence). The CDR3 totals 16 residues.

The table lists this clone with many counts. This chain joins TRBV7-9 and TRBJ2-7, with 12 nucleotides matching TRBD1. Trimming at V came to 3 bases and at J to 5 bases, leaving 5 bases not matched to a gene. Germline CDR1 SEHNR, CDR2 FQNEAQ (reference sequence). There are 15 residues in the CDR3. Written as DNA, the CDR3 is TGTGCCAGCAGCTTTGGGACAGGGGGCGCGGACGAGCAGTACTTC. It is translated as CASSFGTGGADEQYF.

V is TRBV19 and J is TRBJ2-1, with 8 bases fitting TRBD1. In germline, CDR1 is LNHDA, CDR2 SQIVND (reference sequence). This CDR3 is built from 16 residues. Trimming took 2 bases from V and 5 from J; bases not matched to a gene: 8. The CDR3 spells CASSISHRGFDNEQFF. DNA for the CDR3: TGTGCCAGTAGTATAAGTCACAGGGGGTTCGACAATGAGCAGTTCTTC.

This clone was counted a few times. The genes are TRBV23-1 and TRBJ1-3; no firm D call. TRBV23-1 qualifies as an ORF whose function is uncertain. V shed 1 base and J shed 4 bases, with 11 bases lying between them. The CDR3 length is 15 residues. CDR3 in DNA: TGCGCCAGCAGTCAATGTGTAGGGATCGGAAACACCATATATTTT. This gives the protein CASSQCVGIGNTIYF.

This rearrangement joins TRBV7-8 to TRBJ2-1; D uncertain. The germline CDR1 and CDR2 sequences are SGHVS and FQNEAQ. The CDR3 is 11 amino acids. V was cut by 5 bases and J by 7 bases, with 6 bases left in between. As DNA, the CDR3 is TGTGCCAGCAGCCTTAAAAATGAGCAGTTCTTC. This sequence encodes CASSLKNEQFF.

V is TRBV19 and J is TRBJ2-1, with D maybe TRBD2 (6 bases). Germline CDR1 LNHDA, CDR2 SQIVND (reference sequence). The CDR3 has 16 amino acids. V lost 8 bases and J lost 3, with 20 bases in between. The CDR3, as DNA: TGTGCCAGTCAGGTGGAGGGTGAGTGGGGCTACAATGAGCAGTTCTTC. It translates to CASQVEGEWGYNEQFF.

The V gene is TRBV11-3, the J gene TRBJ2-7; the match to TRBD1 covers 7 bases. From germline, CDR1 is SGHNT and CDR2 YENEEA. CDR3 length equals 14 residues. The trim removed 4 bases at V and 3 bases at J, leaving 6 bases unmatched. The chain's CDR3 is CASSSGTGVYEQYF. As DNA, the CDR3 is TGTGCCAGCAGCTCCGGAACAGGGGTCTACGAGCAGTACTTC.

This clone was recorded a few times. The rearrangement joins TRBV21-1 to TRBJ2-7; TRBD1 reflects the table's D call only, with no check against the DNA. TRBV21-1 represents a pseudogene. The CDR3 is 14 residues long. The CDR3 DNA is TGTGCCAGCAGTTTAGAGCCAGGCCCCTACGAGCAGTACTTC. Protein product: CASSLEPGPYEQYF.

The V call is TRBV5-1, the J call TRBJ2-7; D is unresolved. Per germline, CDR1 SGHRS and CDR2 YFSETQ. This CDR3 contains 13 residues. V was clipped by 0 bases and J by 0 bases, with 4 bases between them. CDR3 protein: CASSLAPSYEQYF. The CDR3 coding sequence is TGCGCCAGCAGCTTGGCGCCCTCCTACGAGCAGTACTTC.

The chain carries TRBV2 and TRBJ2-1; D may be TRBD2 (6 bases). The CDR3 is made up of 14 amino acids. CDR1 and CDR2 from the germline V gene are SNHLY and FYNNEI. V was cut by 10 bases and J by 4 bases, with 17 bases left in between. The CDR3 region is CAKGSAEGYNEQFF. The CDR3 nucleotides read TGTGCCAAGGGATCAGCGGAGGGATACAATGAGCAGTTCTTC.

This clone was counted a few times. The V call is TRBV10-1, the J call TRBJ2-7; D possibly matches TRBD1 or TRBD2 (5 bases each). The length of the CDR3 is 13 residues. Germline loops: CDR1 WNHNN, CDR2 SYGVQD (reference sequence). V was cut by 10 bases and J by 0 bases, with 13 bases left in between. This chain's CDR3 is CAIGTRSSYEQYF. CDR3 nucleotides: TGCGCCATTGGGACCCGTAGCTCCTACGAGCAGTACTTC.